This is a list of T cell receptor beta chains from one sample in a study of cytomegalovirus exposure and HLA in healthy donors. Profiled with immunoSEQ multiplex PCR; TCRdb holds only in-frame clones, not every one. The sample consists of 98,000 or so clones, more than 60% of them appearing once. Sequencing was done on a sample of PBMCs. These TCRs come from a man between 60 and 70 years old in good health and CMV-seropositive. The CDR3 runs from the conserved cysteine through the conserved F or W. D genes are given only for firm matches. The size of a clone is reported for some rows only, either as once, few or many, or as a class for expanded clones.

j_call: TRBJ2-1
clone_size: -
d_call: TRBD1
v_call: TRBV7-8
cdr3_nt: TGTGCCAGCAGCTTAGCCCAGGGACAGGGGGACCTGTTCTTC
cdr3_aa: CASSLAQGQGDLFF

j_call: TRBJ2-3
clone_size: -
d_call: TRBD2
v_call: TRBV11-3
cdr3_nt: TGTGCCAGCAGCGGAGGCCAGAGCGGGGGTGCAGATACGCAGTATTTT
cdr3_aa: CASSGGQSGGADTQYF

j_call: TRBJ1-2
clone_size: once
d_call: TRBD1
v_call: TRBV28
cdr3_nt: TGTGCCAGCAGGAGTACCGGGACAGCATTTGGAGGCTACACCTTC
cdr3_aa: CASRSTGTAFGGYTF

j_call: TRBJ2-5
clone_size: -
d_call: -
v_call: TRBV5-4
cdr3_nt: TGTGCCAGCAGCCTACTAGGGACCCAGTACTTC
cdr3_aa: CASSLLGTQYF

j_call: TRBJ2-7
clone_size: -
d_call: TRBD2
v_call: TRBV7-2
cdr3_nt: TGTGCCAGCAGCTTAGGTCTAGCGGGGGGCCGATCCTACGAGCAGTACTTC
cdr3_aa: CASSLGLAGGRSYEQYF

j_call: TRBJ2-2
clone_size: -
d_call: -
v_call: TRBV18
cdr3_nt: TGTGCCAGCTCACCGACCTTGGCGGGGGCCACCGGGGAGCTGTTTTTT
cdr3_aa: CASSPTLAGATGELFF

j_call: TRBJ2-2
clone_size: -
d_call: -
v_call: TRBV6-6
cdr3_nt: TGTGCCAGCAGTTTTATTCCCGGGGAGCTGTTTTTT
cdr3_aa: CASSFIPGELFF

j_call: TRBJ2-7
clone_size: once
d_call: TRBD1
v_call: TRBV6-5
cdr3_nt: TGTGCCAGCAGTGGAATGACAGGGCCCCCCTACGAGCAGTACTTC
cdr3_aa: CASSGMTGPPYEQYF

j_call: TRBJ2-5
clone_size: -
d_call: TRBD2
v_call: TRBV5-4
cdr3_nt: TGTGCCAGCAGGCGGGGGGGGGCTCAAGAGACCCAGTACTTC
cdr3_aa: CASRRGGAQETQYF

j_call: TRBJ1-1
clone_size: -
d_call: TRBD1
v_call: TRBV29-1
cdr3_nt: TGCAGCGTTGCAGAGGGGGCAGGGACTGAAGCTTTCTTT
cdr3_aa: CSVAEGAGTEAFF

j_call: TRBJ2-1
clone_size: few
d_call: -
v_call: TRBV9
cdr3_nt: TGTGCCAGCAGCGTAGCAGGAAAAACCTACAATGAGCAGTTCTTC
cdr3_aa: CASSVAGKTYNEQFF

j_call: TRBJ2-7
clone_size: few
d_call: TRBD1
v_call: TRBV6-5
cdr3_nt: TGTGCCAGCAGTCGCGGGGACAGGGAACGACACGAGCAGTACTTC
cdr3_aa: CASSRGDRERHEQYF

j_call: TRBJ2-1
clone_size: -
d_call: TRBD2
v_call: TRBV29-1
cdr3_nt: TGCAGCGTTGAAGACCGCTCGGGACTAGCGGGGGGGAATGAGCAGTTCTTC
cdr3_aa: CSVEDRSGLAGGNEQFF

j_call: TRBJ1-2
clone_size: -
d_call: TRBD1
v_call: TRBV6-5
cdr3_nt: TGTGCCAGCAGTTACCGGGACAGCACGTTAAACTATGGCTACACCTTC
cdr3_aa: CASSYRDSTLNYGYTF

j_call: TRBJ1-2
clone_size: -
d_call: -
v_call: TRBV4-2
cdr3_nt: TGTGCCAGCAGCCAAGATCGGGGAAGAGCTAACTATGGCTACACCTTC
cdr3_aa: CASSQDRGRANYGYTF

j_call: TRBJ2-1
clone_size: few
d_call: -
v_call: TRBV5-1
cdr3_nt: TGCGCCAGCAGCTTGGGGAGCTCCTACAATGAGCAGTTCTTC
cdr3_aa: CASSLGSSYNEQFF

j_call: TRBJ2-5
clone_size: -
d_call: -
v_call: TRBV7-8
cdr3_nt: TGTGCCAGCAGTAGGGTGAGGGAGCAAGAGACCCAGTACTTC
cdr3_aa: CASSRVREQETQYF

j_call: TRBJ1-3
clone_size: few
d_call: -
v_call: TRBV7-9
cdr3_nt: TGTGCCAGCAGCCCCCGGGCGGGGGCCGGTGGAAACACCATATATTTT
cdr3_aa: CASSPRAGAGGNTIYF

j_call: TRBJ1-2
clone_size: -
d_call: TRBD1
v_call: TRBV7-9
cdr3_nt: TGTGCCAGCAGCACGGGACAGGAGGTCTATGGCTACACCTTC
cdr3_aa: CASSTGQEVYGYTF

j_call: TRBJ2-1
clone_size: -
d_call: TRBD1
v_call: TRBV15
cdr3_nt: TGTGCCACCAGCAGAAGACAGGGGATCTACAATGAGCAGTTCTTC
cdr3_aa: CATSRRQGIYNEQFF

j_call: TRBJ1-1
clone_size: -
d_call: TRBD1
v_call: TRBV30
cdr3_nt: TGTGCCTGGGGGACAGGGCATATGAACACTGAAGCTTTCTTT
cdr3_aa: CAWGTGHMNTEAFF

j_call: TRBJ2-1
clone_size: -
d_call: TRBD2
v_call: TRBV7-9
cdr3_nt: TGTGCCAGCAGCTTAACTAGCGGGGGGAGTAATGAGCAGTTCTTC
cdr3_aa: CASSLTSGGSNEQFF

j_call: TRBJ2-7
clone_size: -
d_call: -
v_call: TRBV4-1
cdr3_nt: TGCGCCAGCAGCCAAGATAGGGCAGGGTGGATAAAGTACTTC
cdr3_aa: CASSQDRAGWIKYF

j_call: TRBJ1-2
clone_size: -
d_call: -
v_call: TRBV6-5
cdr3_nt: TGTGCCAGCAGCATGGGGGGGAACTATGGCTACACCTTC
cdr3_aa: CASSMGGNYGYTF

j_call: TRBJ1-2
clone_size: -
d_call: TRBD1
v_call: TRBV5-1
cdr3_nt: TGCGCCAGCAGCTGGAGGACAGGGGAGAAGAATGGCTACACCTTC
cdr3_aa: CASSWRTGEKNGYTF

j_call: TRBJ1-6
clone_size: few
d_call: TRBD1
v_call: TRBV7-9
cdr3_nt: TGTGCCAGCAGCCCACGACAGGGTAATAATTCACCCCTCCACTTT
cdr3_aa: CASSPRQGNNSPLHF

j_call: TRBJ1-4
clone_size: -
d_call: TRBD1
v_call: TRBV19
cdr3_nt: TGTGCCCGCGATCGGGACAGGGGCTACACAACTAATGAAAAACTGTTTTTT
cdr3_aa: CARDRDRGYTTNEKLFF

j_call: TRBJ2-2
clone_size: -
d_call: TRBD1
v_call: TRBV5-1
cdr3_nt: TGCGCCAGCAGCGGACAGGACCGGGGCACCGGGGAGCTGTTTTTT
cdr3_aa: CASSGQDRGTGELFF

j_call: TRBJ1-6
clone_size: -
d_call: -
v_call: TRBV5-1
cdr3_nt: TGCGCCAGCAGCTTGGTAGACAGGAGCTCCTATAATTCACCCCTCCACTTT
cdr3_aa: CASSLVDRSSYNSPLHF

j_call: TRBJ2-5
clone_size: -
d_call: TRBD1
v_call: TRBV29-1
cdr3_nt: TGCAGCGGGGGGACCACAGGGGTTGGAAAGACCCAGTACTTC
cdr3_aa: CSGGTTGVGKTQYF

j_call: TRBJ1-1
clone_size: -
d_call: -
v_call: TRBV29-1
cdr3_nt: TGCAGCGCCCGGGGGGGTGGCACTGAAGCTTTCTTT
cdr3_aa: CSARGGGTEAFF

j_call: TRBJ1-5
clone_size: -
d_call: -
v_call: TRBV28
cdr3_nt: TGTGCCAGCAGTTTTGGGCGCAGACAGGCCCTAAATCAGCCCCAGCATTTT
cdr3_aa: CASSFGRRQALNQPQHF

j_call: TRBJ1-2
clone_size: once
d_call: -
v_call: TRBV7-8
cdr3_nt: TGTGCCAGCAGCTTAGGTGGGAGCGTCTATGGCTACACCTTC
cdr3_aa: CASSLGGSVYGYTF

j_call: TRBJ1-1
clone_size: -
d_call: -
v_call: TRBV2
cdr3_nt: TGTGCCAGCAGTGAATATCTGAACACTGAAGCTTTCTTT
cdr3_aa: CASSEYLNTEAFF

j_call: TRBJ2-7
clone_size: -
d_call: -
v_call: TRBV7-3
cdr3_nt: TGTGCCAGCAGTCGGGACTCTCTATCCTACGAGCAGTACTTC
cdr3_aa: CASSRDSLSYEQYF

j_call: TRBJ1-2
clone_size: -
d_call: TRBD1
v_call: TRBV27
cdr3_nt: TGTGCCAGCAGTTTATCGATCCCGGGACAGGGATACTATGGCTACACCTTC
cdr3_aa: CASSLSIPGQGYYGYTF

j_call: TRBJ1-6
clone_size: few
d_call: TRBD1
v_call: TRBV6-5
cdr3_nt: TGTGCCAGCACCTCTTTTTGGACAGGTGGTTCACCCCTCCACTTT
cdr3_aa: CASTSFWTGGSPLHF

j_call: TRBJ1-3
clone_size: -
d_call: -
v_call: TRBV30
cdr3_nt: TGTGCCTGGACCCAGACCCCAATGACAAGGACCATATATTTT
cdr3_aa: CAWTQTPMTRTIYF

j_call: TRBJ2-5
clone_size: -
d_call: TRBD1
v_call: TRBV6-6
cdr3_nt: TGTGCCAGCAGCCCGACAGGGACAGTGACAGAGACCCAGTACTTC
cdr3_aa: CASSPTGTVTETQYF

j_call: TRBJ2-3
clone_size: -
d_call: TRBD2
v_call: TRBV7-6
cdr3_nt: TGTGCCAGCAGCTTAATAATCGGCGGGGGGGACGGAGATACGCAGTATTTT
cdr3_aa: CASSLIIGGGDGDTQYF

j_call: TRBJ2-3
clone_size: -
d_call: TRBD1
v_call: TRBV30
cdr3_nt: TGTGCCTGGAGCCAGGGGGCCGCAGATACGCAGTATTTT
cdr3_aa: CAWSQGAADTQYF

j_call: TRBJ2-3
clone_size: -
d_call: TRBD2
v_call: TRBV5-1
cdr3_nt: TGCGCCAGCAGCCGGCGGGGGGGGCTCAGCACAGATACGCAGTATTTT
cdr3_aa: CASSRRGGLSTDTQYF